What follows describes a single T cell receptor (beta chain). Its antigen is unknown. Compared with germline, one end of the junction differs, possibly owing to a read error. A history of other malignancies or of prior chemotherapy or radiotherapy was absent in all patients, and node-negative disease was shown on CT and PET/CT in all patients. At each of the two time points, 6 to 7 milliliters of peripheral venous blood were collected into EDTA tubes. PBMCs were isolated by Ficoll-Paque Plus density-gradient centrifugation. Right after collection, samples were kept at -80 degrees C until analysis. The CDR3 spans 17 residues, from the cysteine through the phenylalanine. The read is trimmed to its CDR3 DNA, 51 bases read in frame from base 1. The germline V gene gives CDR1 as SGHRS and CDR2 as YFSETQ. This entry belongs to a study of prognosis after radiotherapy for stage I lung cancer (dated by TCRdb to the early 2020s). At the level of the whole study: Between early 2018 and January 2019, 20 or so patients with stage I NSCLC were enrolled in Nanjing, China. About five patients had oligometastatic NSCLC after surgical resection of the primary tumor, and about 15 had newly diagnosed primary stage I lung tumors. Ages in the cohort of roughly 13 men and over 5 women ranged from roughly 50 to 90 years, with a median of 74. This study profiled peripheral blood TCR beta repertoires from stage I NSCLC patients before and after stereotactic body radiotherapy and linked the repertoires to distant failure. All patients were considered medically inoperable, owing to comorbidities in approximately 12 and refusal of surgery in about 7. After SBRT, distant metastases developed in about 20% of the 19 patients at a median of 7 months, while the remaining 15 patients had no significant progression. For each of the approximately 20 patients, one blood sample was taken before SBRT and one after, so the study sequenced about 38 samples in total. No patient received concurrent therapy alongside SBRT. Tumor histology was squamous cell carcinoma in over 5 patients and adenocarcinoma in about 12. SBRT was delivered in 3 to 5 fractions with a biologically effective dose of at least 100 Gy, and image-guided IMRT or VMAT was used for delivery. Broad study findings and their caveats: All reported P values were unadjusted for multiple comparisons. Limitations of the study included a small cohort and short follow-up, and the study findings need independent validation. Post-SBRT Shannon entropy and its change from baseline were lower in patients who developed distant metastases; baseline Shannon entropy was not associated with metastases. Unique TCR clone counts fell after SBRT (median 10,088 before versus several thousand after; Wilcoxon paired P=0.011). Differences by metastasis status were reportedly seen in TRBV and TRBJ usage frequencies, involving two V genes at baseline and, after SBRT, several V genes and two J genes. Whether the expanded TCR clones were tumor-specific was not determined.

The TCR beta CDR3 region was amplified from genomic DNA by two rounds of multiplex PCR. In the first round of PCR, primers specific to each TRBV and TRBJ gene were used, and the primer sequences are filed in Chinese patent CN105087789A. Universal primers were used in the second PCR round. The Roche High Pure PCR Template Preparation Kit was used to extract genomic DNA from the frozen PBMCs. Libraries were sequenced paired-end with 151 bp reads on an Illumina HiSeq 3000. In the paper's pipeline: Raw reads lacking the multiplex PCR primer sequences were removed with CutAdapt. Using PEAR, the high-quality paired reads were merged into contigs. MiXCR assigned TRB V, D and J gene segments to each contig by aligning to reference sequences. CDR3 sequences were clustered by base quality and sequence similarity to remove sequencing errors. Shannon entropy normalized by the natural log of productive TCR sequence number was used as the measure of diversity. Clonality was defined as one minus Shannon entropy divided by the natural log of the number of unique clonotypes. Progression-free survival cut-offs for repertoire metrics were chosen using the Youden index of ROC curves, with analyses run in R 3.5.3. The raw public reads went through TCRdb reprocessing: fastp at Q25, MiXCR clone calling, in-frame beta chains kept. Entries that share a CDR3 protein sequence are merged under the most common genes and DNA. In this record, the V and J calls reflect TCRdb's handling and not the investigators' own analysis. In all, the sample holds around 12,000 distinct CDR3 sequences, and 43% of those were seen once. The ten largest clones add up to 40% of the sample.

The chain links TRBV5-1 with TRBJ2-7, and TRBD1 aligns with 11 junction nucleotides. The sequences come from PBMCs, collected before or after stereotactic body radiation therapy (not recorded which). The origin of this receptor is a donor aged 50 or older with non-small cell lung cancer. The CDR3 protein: CASSQWTGGAGPYEQYF. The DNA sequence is TGTGCCAGCAGCCAGTGGACAGGGGGCGCGGGGCCCTACGAGCAGTACTTC.